This T cell receptor (beta chain) was sequenced in a study of T cell clonotyping in hematopoietic cell transplantation. Noted time point: recipient sample about 28 days before transplant, after cytoreduction. Broader study findings: CD4 and CD8 repertoire contributions could not be separated without sorting. Broader posttransplant TCR repertoire diversity was predicted by graft donor and pretransplant recipient Inverse Simpson Index values. Few recipient clonotypes overlapped donors; over 95% were de novo at given depth.

Here immunoSEQ multiplex PCR was the method, and the copy in TCRdb shows in-frame clones only, minus some. The sample consists of 15,000 to 20,000 clones, approximately 80% of them appearing once. With respect to this clone: Its antigen is unknown.

The V segment lost 0 bases and the J segment 4 bases; nucleotides outside the gene matches: 4. CDR1 KGHSY and CDR2 FQNENV come from the germline V gene. This CDR3 spans 16 amino acids. This sample comprised peripheral blood mononuclear cells, obtained before stem cell transplant. This TCR was sampled from a man between 60 and 75 years old with acute myeloid leukemia. Some clones in this sample may be carry-over from other donors' samples. This chain connects TRBV16 to TRBJ1-2, with 11 bases lining up with TRBD1. The CDR3: CASSQSMGTGGYGYTF. The CDR3 nucleotides read TGTGCCAGCAGCCAATCGATGGGGACAGGGGGCTATGGCTACACCTTC.